One and the same sample provided the 22 T cell receptor beta chains below, sequenced in a study of cytotoxic CD8 clonotypes in ibrutinib-treated CLL. The data were produced by immunoSEQ multiplex PCR, yet TCRdb's version contains in-frame clones alone and is incomplete. The repertoire holds some 130,000 clones, with 75% to 90% as singletons. The input for sequencing was PBMCs, taken after 24 months of ibrutinib treatment. These receptors all stem from a human donor with chronic lymphocytic leukemia.

The rearrangement links TRBV5-1 to TRBJ2-2; 8 bases line up with TRBD1. This CDR3 region has 15 residues. Trimming removed 2 bases from V and 6 bases from J; junction bases left unmatched: 6. Per the germline V gene, CDR1 is SGHRS and CDR2 is YFSETQ. This CDR3 reads CASSFRTGTSGELFF. The DNA for the CDR3 is TGCGCCAGCAGCTTTAGGACAGGGACATCCGGGGAGCTGTTTTTT. The full variable domain, with the rest looked up from reference TRBV5-1 and TRBJ2-2, is KAGVTQTPRYLIKTRGQQVTLSCSPISGHRSVSWYQQTPGQGLQFLFEYFSETQRNKGNFPGRFSGRQFSNSRSEMNVSTLELGDSALYLCASSFRTGTSGELFFGEGSRLTVL.

The rearrangement joins TRBV4-2 to TRBJ2-7; 16 bases are a match to TRBD2. This CDR3 has 16 amino acids. Germline V lookup: CDR1 LGHNA, CDR2 YNFKEQ. Trimming removed 7 bases from V and 7 bases from J; junction bases left unmatched: 10. The CDR3 sequence: CASTSGLAGGPREQYF. In nucleotides, the CDR3 is TGTGCCAGCACCTCGGGACTAGCGGGAGGGCCTCGGGAGCAGTACTTC.

This clone was seen a single time. The chain has TRBV2 and TRBJ2-7, with 8 positions matching TRBD1. This CDR3 contains 13 residues. V lost 6 bases, J lost 5 bases, and 6 bases stayed unmatched. The V gene's germline CDR1 is SNHLY and CDR2 FYNNEI. The CDR3 loop reads CASRRTGFDEQYF. In DNA form, the CDR3 reads TGTGCCAGCAGACGGACAGGGTTCGACGAGCAGTACTTC.

The rearrangement uses TRBV19 and TRBJ1-1, with TRBD1 identical over 7 bases. CDR1 and CDR2 from the germline V gene are LNHDA and SQIVND (reference sequence). The CDR3 is made up of 15 amino acids. The J segment lost 4 bases and the V segment lost 3 bases, leaving 8 bases of the junction unmatched. The CDR3 DNA is TGTGCCAGTAGTATTTTCAGGGGGGCTGGCACTGAAGCTTTCTTT. It encodes CASSIFRGAGTEAFF.

The chain combines TRBV6-5 with TRBJ2-1; 9 nucleotides match TRBD1. V was clipped by 6 bases and J by 3 bases; unmatched bases: 3. The CDR3 loop spans 14 amino acids. Germline V CDR1 and CDR2: MNHEY, SVGAGI. The CDR3 is CASSPGQGYNEQFF. CDR3 sequence (DNA): TGTGCCAGCAGCCCGGGACAGGGCTACAATGAGCAGTTCTTC.

The rearrangement links TRBV11-2 to TRBJ2-3; D uncertain. CDR1 is SGHAT, CDR2 FQNNGV, per germline. The CDR3 is 13 residues long. Trimming cost V 3 bases and J 6 bases, with 10 bases left between them. CDR3 residues: CASSFLSSDTQYF. In nucleotides, the CDR3 is TGTGCCAGCAGCTTCCTCTCCTCCGATACGCAGTATTTT.

DNA of the CDR3: TGCGCCAGCAGCCCCCATCCTAGTTTCTCCGGGGAGCTGTTTTTT. Its protein product is CASSPHPSFSGELFF. The rearrangement joins TRBV4-1 to TRBJ2-2; no definite D call. Germline CDR1 MGHRA, CDR2 YSYEKL. The CDR3 consists of 15 residues. Between the trimmed V and J ends, which lost 4 bases and 6 bases, there was a span of 15 bases.

The chain is built from TRBV5-6 and TRBJ1-2; 8 positions agree with TRBD1. The ends lost 5 bases at V and 2 bases at J; junction bases unmatched: 8. This CDR3 is built from 15 residues. Germline loops: CDR1 SGHDT, CDR2 YYEEEE. In DNA form, the CDR3 reads TGTGCCAGCAGGCCTCCCGGACAGGGAAACTATGGCTACACCTTC. Translated: CASRPPGQGNYGYTF.

The chain employs TRBV19 and TRBJ1-4; 9 bases are shared with TRBD1. Trimming took 3 bases from V and 5 from J; bases not matched to a gene: 4. This CDR3 has 15 amino acids. CDR1 LNHDA and CDR2 SQIVND come from the germline V gene (reference sequence). The CDR3 spells CASSMGDRANEKLFF. The CDR3 region has the DNA TGTGCCAGTAGTATGGGGGACAGGGCGAATGAAAAACTGTTTTTT. Combining the CDR3 with reference TRBV19 and TRBJ1-4 gives the whole variable domain DGGITQSPKYLFRKEGQNVTLSCEQNLNHDAMYWYRQDPGQGLRLIYYSQIVNDFQKGDIAEGYSVSREKKESFPLTVTSAQKNPTAFYLCASSMGDRANEKLFFGSGTQLSVL.

There are a few counts of this clone. The CDR3 sequence: CASSRQGGTDTQYF. CDR3 in DNA: TGTGCCAGCAGCCGACAGGGGGGCACAGATACGCAGTATTTT. The chain couples TRBV2 to TRBJ2-3; 9 bases agree with TRBD1. Trimming took 6 bases from V and 1 from J; bases not matched to a gene: 2. The CDR3 loop spans 14 amino acids. Looked up from germline, CDR1 is SNHLY and CDR2 is FYNNEI.

This clone appeared a single time. The rearrangement joins TRBV18 to TRBJ2-1; D is ambiguous. Germline-derived CDR1 and CDR2 are KGHSH and LQKENI. The CDR3 runs to 15 residues. V lost 0 bases to trimming and J lost 7 bases, with 13 bases between them. CDR3 sequence (DNA): TGTGCCAGCTCACCACCGGGCAGGTACGGTAATGAGCAGTTCTTC. Protein: CASSPPGRYGNEQFF.

About this clone itself: At the DNA level, this CDR3 is encoded by other sequences in the same sample as well. This chain connects TRBV4-1 to TRBJ2-7; TRBD1 aligns across 7 bases. The germline CDR1 and CDR2 sequences are MGHRA and YSYEKL. V shed 2 bases and J 2 bases; nucleotides not matched to a gene: 6. CDR3 length: 15 residues. The CDR3 loop is CASSQLGDRTYEQYF. CDR3 nucleotide sequence: TGCGCCAGCAGCCAATTAGGGGACAGAACCTACGAGCAGTACTTC.

The V call is TRBV6-6, the J call TRBJ2-1; 7 bases map to TRBD2. The germline gives CDR1 MNHNY, CDR2 SVGAGI (reference sequence). After removal of 0 bases from V and 10 bases from J, the junction contained 9 bases not matched to a gene. The CDR3 is 15 amino acids. The CDR3 here is CASSYSPSTGGEQFF. As DNA, the CDR3 is TGTGCCAGCAGTTACTCGCCTAGCACGGGAGGCGAGCAGTTCTTC.

This clone was counted once. The chain uses TRBV18 and TRBJ2-7; TRBD2 might be the D (6 bases). The length of the CDR3 is 15 residues. Trimming took off 7 bases at V and 3 bases at J, with 19 bases between the two ends. Germline-derived CDR1 and CDR2 are KGHSH and LQKENI. The CDR3 protein is CASFSGTPAGYEQYF. The CDR3 nucleotides are TGTGCCAGCTTTTCCGGGACTCCGGCGGGCTACGAGCAGTACTTC.

The table lists this clone with a few counts. The CDR3 DNA is TGCGCCAGCAGCTTAGGAGGGGCGGAGACCCAGTACTTC. This sequence encodes CASSLGGAETQYF. The chain combines TRBV5-1 with TRBJ2-5; D is perhaps TRBD2 (6 bases). V lost 2 bases to trimming and J lost 5 bases, with 10 bases between them. The CDR3 runs to 13 residues. Germline CDR1 is SGHRS and CDR2 is YFSETQ.

J is TRBJ2-3 and V is TRBV28; D assignment may be TRBD1 or TRBD2 (7 bases each). V shed 2 bases and J shed 1 base, with 13 bases lying between them. The germline V gene encodes CDR1 MDHEN and CDR2 SYDVKM. CDR3 length: 16 amino acids. The CDR3 here is CASSLGRGRGTDTQYF. The CDR3 bases are TGTGCCAGCAGTTTAGGGAGGGGGCGGGGCACAGATACGCAGTATTTT.

The rearrangement uses TRBV29-1 and TRBJ2-2; TRBD2 is a possible D gene (5 bases). The germline V and J ends were trimmed by 0 bases and 5 bases, with 10 bases remaining between them. Per the germline V gene, CDR1 is SQVTM and CDR2 is ANQGSEA. The CDR3 consists of 14 residues. DNA of the CDR3: TGCAGCGTTGAAGAACGGGGTAGGACCGGGGAGCTGTTTTTT. It translates to CSVEERGRTGELFF.

This clone showed up just once. The J gene is TRBJ2-1, the V gene TRBV7-9, with TRBD2 as a possible D gene (6 bases). V lost 5 bases and J 1 base, leaving 15 bases between the germline ends. CDR1 SEHNR and CDR2 FQNEAQ come from the germline V gene (reference sequence). The CDR3 contains 16 residues. The CDR3 here is CASSTRDGMSYNEQFF. CDR3 nucleotides: TGTGCCAGCAGCACGCGGGACGGGATGTCCTACAATGAGCAGTTCTTC.

This chain uses TRBV20-1 with TRBJ1-2; possible D gene TRBD1, 5 bases. V lost 6 bases, J lost 7 bases, and 12 bases lay in between. The germline V gene has CDR1 DFQATT and CDR2 SNEGSKA (reference sequence). CDR3 length: 11 residues. The CDR3 reads CSAKGVAGYTF. CDR3 DNA: TGCAGTGCAAAAGGGGTGGCTGGCTACACCTTC.

The chain employs TRBV19 and TRBJ2-3; 11 positions agree with TRBD2. This CDR3 is built from 17 residues. Germline CDR1 and CDR2: LNHDA and SQIVND (reference sequence). V lost 5 bases to trimming and J lost 0 bases; unmatched junction nucleotides: 7. Here the CDR3 DNA reads TGTGCCAGTAGTCCTAGGACTAGCGGGCGTAGCACAGATACGCAGTATTTT. Its protein is CASSPRTSGRSTDTQYF.

This clone is medium-sized within its sample. The chain employs TRBV14 and TRBJ1-2, with 10 nucleotides matching TRBD1. Germline CDR1 reads SGHDN; CDR2 reads FVKESK. This CDR3 comprises 15 residues. V lost 3 bases, J lost 4 bases, and 5 bases stayed unmatched. The CDR3 DNA reads as TGTGCCAGCAGCCAGGGACAGGGGATCGGCTATGGCTACACCTTC. As protein: CASSQGQGIGYGYTF.

This chain uses TRBV12-5 with TRBJ2-1; no clear D. Trimming shortened V by 0 bases and J by 0 bases, and 9 bases separated the two germline ends. Germline values: CDR1 LGHNT, CDR2 FRNRAP. CDR3 length: 16 residues. CDR3 DNA: TGTGCTAGTGGTTTGGTACTGGGCGGCTCCTACAATGAGCAGTTCTTC. It encodes CASGLVLGGSYNEQFF.